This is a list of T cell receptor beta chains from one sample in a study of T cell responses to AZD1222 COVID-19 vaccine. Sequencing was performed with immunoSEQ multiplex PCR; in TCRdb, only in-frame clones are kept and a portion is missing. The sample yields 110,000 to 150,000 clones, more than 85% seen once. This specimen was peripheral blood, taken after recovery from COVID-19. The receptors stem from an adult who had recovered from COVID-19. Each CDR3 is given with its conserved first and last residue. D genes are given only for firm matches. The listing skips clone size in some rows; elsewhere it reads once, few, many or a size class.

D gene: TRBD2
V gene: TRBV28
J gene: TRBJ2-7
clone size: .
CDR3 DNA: TGTGCCAGCAGTTACGGACTAGCGGGAGAGCAGTACTTC
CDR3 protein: CASSYGLAGEQYF

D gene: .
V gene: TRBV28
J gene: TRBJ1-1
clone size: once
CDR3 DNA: TGTGCCAGCAGTTTTTGGGGGGCCGTGAACACTGAAGCTTTCTTT
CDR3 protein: CASSFWGAVNTEAFF

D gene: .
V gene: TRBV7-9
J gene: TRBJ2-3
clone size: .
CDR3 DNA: TGTGCCAGCAGCTTAGCACTAGAAACAGATACGCAGTATTTT
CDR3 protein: CASSLALETDTQYF

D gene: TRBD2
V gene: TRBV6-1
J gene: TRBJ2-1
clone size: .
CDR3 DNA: TGTGCCAGCAGTGACGGGGGGGCTCGGAATGAGCAGTTCTTC
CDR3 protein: CASSDGGARNEQFF

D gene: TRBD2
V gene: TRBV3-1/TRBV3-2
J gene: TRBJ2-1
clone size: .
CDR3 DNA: TGTGCCAGCAGCCAGACTAGCGGGAGTTCTTCGGTGCAGTTCTTC
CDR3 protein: CASSQTSGSSSVQFF

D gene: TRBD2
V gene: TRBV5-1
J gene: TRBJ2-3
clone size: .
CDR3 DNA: TGCGCCAGCAGCTTGATTAGCGGGAGGTTGATGTCAGATACGCAGTATTTT
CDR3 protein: CASSLISGRLMSDTQYF

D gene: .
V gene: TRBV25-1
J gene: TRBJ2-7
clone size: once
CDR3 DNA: TGTGCCAGCAGTGAATGCAGCCAGCCTCCCGTCGACGAGCAGTACTTC
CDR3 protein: CASSECSQPPVDEQYF

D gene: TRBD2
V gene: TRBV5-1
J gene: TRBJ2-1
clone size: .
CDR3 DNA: TGCGCCAGCAGCTTGGTCTCTGCGGGAGGGGGTCGTGAGCAGTTCTTC
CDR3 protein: CASSLVSAGGGREQFF

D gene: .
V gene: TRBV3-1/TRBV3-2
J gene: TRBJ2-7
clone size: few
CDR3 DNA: TGTGCCAGCAGCCCCCTTACGGGACGGCTCTACGAGCAGTACTTC
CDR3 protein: CASSPLTGRLYEQYF

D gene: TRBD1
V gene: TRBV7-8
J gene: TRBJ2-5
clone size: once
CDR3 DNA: TGTGCCAGCAGCCTAGGACAGGGTCAAGAGACCCAGTACTTC
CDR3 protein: CASSLGQGQETQYF

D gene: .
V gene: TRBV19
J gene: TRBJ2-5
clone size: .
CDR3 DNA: TGTGCCAGTACCTCGGGGGCCGCAGAGACCCAGTACTTC
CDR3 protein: CASTSGAAETQYF

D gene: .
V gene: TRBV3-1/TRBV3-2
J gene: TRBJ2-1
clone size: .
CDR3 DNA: TGTGCCAGCAGCCAGAGGCAGGGATGGAGCAATGAGCAGTTCTTC
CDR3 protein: CASSQRQGWSNEQFF

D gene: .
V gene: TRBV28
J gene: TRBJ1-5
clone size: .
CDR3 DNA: TGTGCCAGCAGTCCGACCAACGGGGGGGTTTCATTGAATCAGCCCCAGCATTTT
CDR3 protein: CASSPTNGGVSLNQPQHF

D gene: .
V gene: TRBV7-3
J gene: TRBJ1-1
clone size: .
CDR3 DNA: TGTGCCAGCAGCTTAGTCGTGAGCACTGAAGCTTTCTTT
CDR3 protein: CASSLVVSTEAFF

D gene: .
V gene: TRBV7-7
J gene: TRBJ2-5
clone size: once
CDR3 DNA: TGTGCTAGCAGCTTAGCCGCAGGGAATAGGCAAGAGACCCAGTACTTC
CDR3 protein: CASSLAAGNRQETQYF

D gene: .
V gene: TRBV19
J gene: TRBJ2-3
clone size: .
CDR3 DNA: TGTGCCAGTAGAATGGCGGGACCAAGCACAGATACGCAGTATTTT
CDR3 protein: CASRMAGPSTDTQYF

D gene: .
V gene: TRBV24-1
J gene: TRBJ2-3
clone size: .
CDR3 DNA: TGTGCCACCGGCGACTTTAGTACAGATACGCAGTATTTT
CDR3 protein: CATGDFSTDTQYF

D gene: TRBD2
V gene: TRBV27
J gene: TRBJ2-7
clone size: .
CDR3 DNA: TGTGCCAGCAGTAGATTAGCGGGAGTTTTATCCTACGAGCAGTACTTC
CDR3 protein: CASSRLAGVLSYEQYF

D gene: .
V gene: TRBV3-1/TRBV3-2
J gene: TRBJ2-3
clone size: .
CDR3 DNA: TGTGCCAGCAGCCTCCGTGTGGCAGATACGCAGTATTTT
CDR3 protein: CASSLRVADTQYF

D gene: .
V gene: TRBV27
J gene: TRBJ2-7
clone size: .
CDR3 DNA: TGTGCCAGCAGTTTTTCGGAGTGGGGCGAGCAGTACTTC
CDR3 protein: CASSFSEWGEQYF

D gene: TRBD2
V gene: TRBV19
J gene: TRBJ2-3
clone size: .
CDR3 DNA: TGTGCCAGTAGCCTAGCGGGACCTAGCACAGATACGCAGTATTTT
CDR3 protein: CASSLAGPSTDTQYF

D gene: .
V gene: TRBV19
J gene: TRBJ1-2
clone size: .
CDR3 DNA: TGTGCCAGTGGGGCTCGAGGGAGAAACTATGGCTACACCTTC
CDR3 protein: CASGARGRNYGYTF

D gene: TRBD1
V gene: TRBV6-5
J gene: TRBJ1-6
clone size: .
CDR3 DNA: TGTGCCAGCAGTCACCCAGGGGGCGCGAATTCACCCCTCCACTTT
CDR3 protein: CASSHPGGANSPLHF

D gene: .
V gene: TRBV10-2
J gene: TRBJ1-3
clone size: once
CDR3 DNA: TGCTCCAGCAGGGAAAACCTCTCTGGAAACACCATATATTTT
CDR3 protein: CSSRENLSGNTIYF

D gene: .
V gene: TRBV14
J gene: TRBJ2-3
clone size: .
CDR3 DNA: TGTGCCAGCAGCCAAGAGTACTCCAGAGATACGCAGTATTTT
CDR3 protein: CASSQEYSRDTQYF